These 30 T cell receptor beta chains came from one sample sequenced in a study of CD8+CD57+ T cells in acquired aplastic anemia. Profiling that covered TCR beta VDJ and CDR3 relied on genomic DNA as its template. One entry per CDR3 protein results from TCRdb running MiXCR on the reads. Among approximately 170,000 distinct CDR3 sequences, over 40% were seen once, and the ten largest hold about 2.9%. Those patients picked for sequencing had displayed CD8+CD57+ cell expansion on flow cytometry. Specimen: sorted CD4+, CD8+, or CD8+CD57+ T cells (not recorded which) from PBMCs. Receptors were obtained from a human donor with aplastic anemia.

The chain couples TRBV19 to TRBJ1-1; D might be TRBD1 (5 bases). CDR3 length equals 15 residues. Germline V CDR1 and CDR2: LNHDA, SQIVND (reference sequence). V gave up 5 bases and J gave up 0 bases, with 13 bases separating them. CDR3 DNA sequence: TGTGCCAGTAGTCGGACGGGACCCTTGAACACTGAAGCTTTCTTT. Protein: CASSRTGPLNTEAFF.

Comment on this clonotype: This clone may be a read error of a much larger clone one base away. The chain combines TRBV4-2 with TRBJ2-5; D ambiguous. The V gene's germline CDR1 is LGHNA and CDR2 YNFKEQ. This CDR3 is built from 15 residues. The V and J ends lost 0 bases and 5 bases respectively, with 13 bases between them. CDR3 loop: CASSQDYGSGETQYF. The DNA of the CDR3 is TGTGCCAGCAGCCAAGATTACGGTTCTGGGGAGACCCAGTACTTC.

V and J are TRBV11-2 and TRBJ2-1, with D possibly being TRBD1 (6 bases). The CDR3 contains 16 residues. Germline CDR1 is SGHAT and CDR2 is FQNNGV. Trimming took off 5 bases at V and 6 bases at J, with 20 bases between the two ends. CDR3 amino acids: CASSRAGASGGNEQFF. The CDR3 coding sequence is TGTGCCAGCAGCAGAGCAGGGGCGAGCGGAGGCAATGAGCAGTTCTTC. Supplemented by reference TRBV11-2 and TRBJ2-1, the full variable domain reads EAGVAQSPRYKIIEKRQSVAFWCNPISGHATLYWYQQILGQGPKLLIQFQNNGVVDDSQLPKDRFSAERLKGVDSTLKIQPAKLEDSAVYLCASSRAGASGGNEQFFGPGTRLTVL.

The rearrangement links TRBV10-2 to TRBJ1-4, with TRBD1 matching 12 bases. The CDR3 is made up of 15 amino acids. CDR1 and CDR2 from the germline V gene are WSHSY and SAAADI. V shed 7 bases and J 8 bases; nucleotides not matched to a gene: 8. DNA for the CDR3: TGCGCCAGCAAGCCGGGACAGGGGGCAAAGGAAAAACTGTTTTTT. This gives the protein CASKPGQGAKEKLFF.

This clonotype occurred many times. The chain carries TRBV20-1 and TRBJ2-1; 12 bases fit TRBD2. The CDR3 is made up of 14 amino acids. V trimming: 8 bases; J trimming: 7 bases; junction bases outside the gene matches: 9. In germline, CDR1 is DFQATT, CDR2 SNEGSKA (reference sequence). Written as DNA, the CDR3 is TGCAGTAAAGGGGGGACTAGCGGGCAGAATGAGCAGTTCTTC. Encoded protein: CSKGGTSGQNEQFF.

The chain is built from TRBV25-1 and TRBJ2-1; D is undetermined. The CDR3 consists of 13 residues. The germline V gene has CDR1 MGHDK and CDR2 SYGVNS. Trimming removed 4 bases from V and 9 bases from J, with 13 bases in between. The CDR3 DNA sequence: TGTGCCAGCAGTGTCGGTCTGAGAGGTGAGCAGTTCTTC. Encoded protein: CASSVGLRGEQFF.

This clonotype appeared many times. The chain recombines TRBV2 with TRBJ1-2; tentative D call: TRBD1 (6 bases). V lost 3 bases and J 5 bases, leaving 13 bases between the germline ends. Germline V gives CDR1 SNHLY, CDR2 FYNNEI. The CDR3 runs 14 residues. The CDR3 nucleotides read TGTGCCAGCAGTGATTCGGACAGACCTTATGGCTACACCTTC. It yields the protein CASSDSDRPYGYTF.

The sample holds many counts of this clonotype. The CDR3 region is CATSEGDSNQPQHF. Here the CDR3 DNA reads TGTGCCACCAGCGAGGGCGACAGCAATCAGCCCCAGCATTTT. The chain carries TRBV24-1 and TRBJ1-5; D gene ambiguous. V lost 7 bases and J 1 base, leaving 10 bases between the germline ends. The CDR3 has 14 residues. The germline gives CDR1 KGHDR, CDR2 SFDVKD.

This clonotype was observed at least ten times. This chain uses TRBV10-3 with TRBJ1-3, with 8 nucleotides matching TRBD1. Germline V gene lookup returns CDR1 ENHRY and CDR2 SYGVKD. The CDR3 runs 14 residues. Trimming cost V 4 bases and J 4 bases; bases outside gene matches: 3. The CDR3 spells CAISGDRSGNTIYF. The CDR3 DNA reads TGTGCCATCAGTGGGGACAGGTCAGGAAACACCATATATTTT.

This chain joins TRBV2 and TRBJ2-7; 9 nucleotides agree with TRBD1. V was clipped by 6 bases and J by 3 bases; unmatched bases: 6. The CDR3 loop spans 14 amino acids. CDR1 SNHLY and CDR2 FYNNEI come from the germline V gene. The CDR3 region is CASSALGQGYEQYF. The CDR3 region has the DNA TGTGCCAGCAGCGCCCTGGGACAGGGCTACGAGCAGTACTTC.

This clonotype was detected only once. The chain couples TRBV10-1 to TRBJ2-1; D remains ambiguous. V was shortened by 3 bases and J by 5 bases, with 8 bases between the two germline ends. From germline, CDR1 is WNHNN and CDR2 SYGVQD (reference sequence). This CDR3 comprises 13 residues. Here the CDR3 DNA reads TGCGCCAGCAGTGATAACGTCAACAATGAGCAGTTCTTC. It translates to CASSDNVNNEQFF.

About this clonotype itself: The DNA is omitted, as the CDR3 cannot be located on it reliably, and the CDR3 follows TCRdb's listing. The rearrangement links TRBV24-1 to TRBJ1-1; TRBD1 is the table's D call, not checked against the DNA. Ends included, the CDR3 has 20 residues. Germline lookup yields CDR1 KGHDR and CDR2 SFDVKD. CDR3 amino acids: CATSDLCASSLGPGNTEAFF.

The chain carries TRBV29-1 and TRBJ1-2, with 8 positions matching TRBD1. The length of the CDR3 is 13 residues. The V gene end was trimmed by 8 bases and the J gene end by 6 bases; junction bases not matched to a gene: 11. Germline loops: CDR1 SQVTM, CDR2 ANQGSEA. CDR3 residues: CSSEGQGRDGYTF. DNA for the CDR3: TGCAGCAGTGAAGGACAGGGTAGGGATGGCTACACCTTC.

This clonotype was counted ten times or more. The chain employs TRBV6-2 or TRBV6-3 and TRBJ1-4; D ambiguous. V was pared by 6 bases and J by 7 bases, with 12 bases between. The CDR3 has 13 amino acids. Germline V lookup: CDR1 MNHEY, CDR2 SVGEGT. CDR3 nucleotides: TGTGCCAGCAGCACGGTACCACCTGAAAAACTGTTTTTT. This gives the protein CASSTVPPEKLFF.

The chain uses TRBV10-3 and TRBJ2-7; D unresolved. Deletions cut 0 bases from V and 3 bases from J, with 6 bases between. There are 13 residues in the CDR3. Germline V gene sequence: CDR1 ENHRY, CDR2 SYGVKD. The CDR3 loop is CAISESPSYEQYV. DNA for the CDR3: TGTGCCATCAGTGAGTCGCCAAGCTACGAGCAGTACGTC.

The chain uses TRBV19 and TRBJ1-1; 9 nucleotides match TRBD1. Germline-derived CDR1 and CDR2 are LNHDA and SQIVND (reference sequence). Unmatched junction bases numbered 13, after V lost 5 bases and J lost 12 bases. CDR3 size: 14 residues. The chain's CDR3 is CASSQHTGQGWTFF. The CDR3 DNA sequence: TGTGCCAGTAGTCAACACACCGGACAGGGGTGGACTTTCTTT.

The chain combines TRBV7-6 with TRBJ2-1; 11 bases line up with TRBD2. The CDR3 loop spans 17 amino acids. Looked up from germline, CDR1 is SGHVS and CDR2 is FNYEAQ. V was pared by 5 bases and J by 7 bases, with 13 bases of the junction left unmatched. The CDR3 DNA reads TGTGCCAGCAGCGACTCTAGCGGGAGGACCCCTGGGAATGAGCAGTTCTTC. Translation: CASSDSSGRTPGNEQFF. The entire variable domain, with the rest obtained from reference TRBV7-6 and TRBJ2-1, is as follows: GAGVSQSPRYKVTKRGQDVALRCDPISGHVSLYWYRQALGQGPEFLTYFNYEAQQDKSGLPNDRFSAERPEGSISTLTIQRTEQRDSAMYRCASSDSSGRTPGNEQFFGPGTRLTVL.

The chain joins TRBV2 to TRBJ2-5; TRBD2 agrees at 9 bases. CDR3 size: 13 residues. Germline CDR1 SNHLY, CDR2 FYNNEI. CDR3 in amino acids: CAGRGGALETQYF. DNA of the CDR3: TGTGCGGGTCGCGGGGGGGCGCTAGAGACCCAGTACTTC. Together with reference TRBV2 and TRBJ2-5, the CDR3 gives the full variable domain: EPEVTQTPSHQVTQMGQEVILRCVPISNHLYFYWYRQILGQKVEFLVSFYNNEISEKSEIFDDQFSVERPDGSNFTLKIRSTKLEDSAMYFCAGRGGALETQYFGPGTRLLVL.

Comments on this clonotype: A much larger clone lies a single base off, so this may be a read error. The chain joins TRBV27 to TRBJ1-6; a weak D match, TRBD1 (6 bases). Germline assignment: CDR1 MNHEY and CDR2 SMNVEV (reference sequence). The CDR3 spans 13 residues. The CDR3 is CTSRTGWDSPLHF. In DNA, the CDR3 is TGTACCAGCAGAACAGGGTGGGATTCACCCCTCCACTTT.

This clonotype was observed at least ten times. The chain joins TRBV5-1 to TRBJ1-5, with 9 bases matching TRBD1. The CDR3 extends over 15 amino acids. The ends lost 3 bases at V and 3 bases at J; junction bases unmatched: 4. CDR1 is SGHRS and CDR2 is YFSETQ in the germline V gene. The CDR3 protein is CASSSGTGTNQPQHF. In DNA form, the CDR3 reads TGCGCCAGCAGCTCCGGGACAGGGACCAATCAGCCCCAGCATTTT.

This clonotype was seen more than once but under ten times. This chain links TRBV10-2 with TRBJ1-1; no clear D. The CDR3 covers 12 residues. V shed 2 bases and J shed 5 bases, with 6 bases lying between them. Germline V gene data show CDR1 as WSHSY and CDR2 as SAAADI. CDR3 loop: CASSEKDTEAFF. The DNA of the CDR3 is TGCGCCAGCAGTGAGAAAGATACTGAAGCTTTCTTT.

V gene TRBV20-1 combines with J gene TRBJ1-1; weak D call: TRBD1 (6 bases). V was shortened by 0 bases and J by 1 base, with 9 bases between the two germline ends. Germline-derived CDR1 and CDR2 are DFQATT and SNEGSKA (reference sequence). The CDR3 length is 14 residues. The DNA for the CDR3 is TGCAGTGCTAGAGATAACAGGGCGAACACTGAAGCTTTCTTT. This sequence encodes CSARDNRANTEAFF.

V is TRBV9 and J is TRBJ2-1; D remains unclear. V was pared by 4 bases and J by 8 bases, with 10 bases between. The CDR3 extends over 12 amino acids. CDR1 and CDR2 (germline): SGDLS, YYNGEE. The CDR3 region is CASSSREDEQFF. Here the CDR3 DNA reads TGTGCCAGCAGCTCCCGTGAGGATGAGCAGTTCTTC. Filled out from reference TRBV9 and TRBJ2-1, the complete variable domain reads DSGVTQTPKHLITATGQRVTLRCSPRSGDLSVYWYQQSLDQGLQFLIQYYNGEERAKGNILERFSAQQFPDLHSELNLSSLELGDSALYFCASSSREDEQFFGPGTRLTVL.

This clonotype showed up many times. CDR3 loop: CASSLVQGGISYGYTF. CDR3 nucleotides: TGTGCCAGCAGCTTAGTGCAGGGTGGGATTAGCTATGGCTACACCTTC. The V call is TRBV5-4, the J call TRBJ1-2, with D possibly matching TRBD1 (5 bases). The CDR3 runs 16 residues. Trimming took off 2 bases at V and 4 bases at J, with 18 bases between the two ends. Germline CDR1 reads SGHNT; CDR2 reads YYREEE (reference sequence).

This rearrangement joins TRBV20-1 to TRBJ2-7, with TRBD1 matching 8 bases. The V gene's germline CDR1 is DFQATT and CDR2 SNEGSKA (reference sequence). J was trimmed by 3 bases and V by 3 bases; bases with no gene match: 7. This CDR3 comprises 14 residues. CDR3: CSASPAGGFYEQYF. The CDR3 DNA sequence: TGCAGTGCTAGTCCGGCAGGGGGCTTCTACGAGCAGTACTTC.

The chain links TRBV5-1 to TRBJ1-1, with TRBD1 matching over 8 bases. The CDR3 consists of 14 residues. CDR1 and CDR2 (germline): SGHRS, YFSETQ. V trimming: 4 bases; J trimming: 4 bases; junction bases outside the gene matches: 6. The CDR3 protein is CASSAGGEGTEAFF. CDR3 coding DNA: TGCGCCAGCAGCGCAGGGGGCGAGGGCACTGAAGCTTTCTTT.

There are a few counts of this clonotype. The gene calls are TRBV6-6 and TRBJ2-3, with D possibly being TRBD1 (6 bases). Germline lookup yields CDR1 MNHNY and CDR2 SVGAGI (reference sequence). The V gene lost 7 bases and the J gene lost 0 bases, with 14 bases spanning the gap. The CDR3 loop spans 15 amino acids. This CDR3 reads CASNRGGPSTDTQYF. The CDR3 DNA reads TGTGCCAGCAACCGAGGGGGACCTAGCACAGATACGCAGTATTTT.

V is TRBV5-1 and J is TRBJ2-7; 12 nucleotides align to TRBD2. With V trimmed by 3 bases and J by 0 bases, 10 bases remained unmatched. This CDR3 has 18 amino acids. Germline CDR1 reads SGHRS; CDR2 reads YFSETQ. The CDR3: CASSSTSGGTLTSYEQYF. CDR3 sequence (DNA): TGCGCCAGCAGCTCAACTAGCGGGGGGACACTTACCTCCTACGAGCAGTACTTC. The full variable domain, in which reference TRBV5-1 and TRBJ2-7 provide the parts outside the CDR3, is KAGVTQTPRYLIKTRGQQVTLSCSPISGHRSVSWYQQTPGQGLQFLFEYFSETQRNKGNFPGRFSGRQFSNSRSEMNVSTLELGDSALYLCASSSTSGGTLTSYEQYFGPGTRLTVT.

This clonotype has a count of ten or more. The V call is TRBV7-2, the J call TRBJ2-1; 9 bases map to TRBD2. CDR3 size: 16 residues. CDR1 is SGHTA and CDR2 is FQGNSA in the germline V gene. Trimming removed 5 bases from V and 8 bases from J; junction bases left unmatched: 13. This CDR3 is CASSRAGTSSEDEQFF. CDR3 coding DNA: TGTGCCAGCAGCCGTGCCGGGACTAGCTCCGAGGATGAGCAGTTCTTC.

With respect to this clonotype: As the CDR3 is not closed by the conserved phenylalanine or tryptophan, this likely results from a read error. J is TRBJ1-5 and V is TRBV30, with D unresolved. Between the trimmed V and J ends, which lost 4 bases and 3 bases, there was a span of 16 bases. The CDR3 has 15 amino acids. Germline CDR1 and CDR2: GTSNPN and SVGIG (reference sequence). This CDR3 is CAWTVNGLPNQPQHL. The CDR3 region has the DNA TGTGCCTGGACCGTCAATGGGCTCCCCAATCAGCCCCAGCATCTT.